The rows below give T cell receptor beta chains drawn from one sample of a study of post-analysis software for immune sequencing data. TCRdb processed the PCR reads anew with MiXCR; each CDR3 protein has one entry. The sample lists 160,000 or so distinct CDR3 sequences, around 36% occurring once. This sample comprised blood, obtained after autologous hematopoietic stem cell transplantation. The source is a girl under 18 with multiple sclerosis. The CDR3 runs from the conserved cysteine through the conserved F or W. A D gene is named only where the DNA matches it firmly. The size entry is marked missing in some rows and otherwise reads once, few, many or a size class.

cdr3_aa: CSATPVELANYGYTF
cdr3_nt: TGCAGTGCTACCCCAGTAGAGCTAGCTAACTATGGCTACACCTTC
d_call: .
j_call: TRBJ1-2
clone_size: few
v_call: TRBV20-1

cdr3_aa: CASSTGGNTEAFF
cdr3_nt: TGTGCCAGCAGTACAGGGGGAAACACTGAAGCTTTCTTT
d_call: TRBD1
j_call: TRBJ1-1
clone_size: .
v_call: TRBV27

cdr3_aa: CSAKKGLAGDLAKNIQYF
cdr3_nt: TGCAGTGCTAAGAAGGGACTAGCGGGAGATTTGGCCAAAAACATTCAGTACTTC
d_call: TRBD2
j_call: TRBJ2-4
clone_size: few
v_call: TRBV20-1

cdr3_aa: CASSLFVRGRGLVYEQYF
cdr3_nt: TGTGCCAGCAGCTTATTCGTTAGGGGGAGAGGGCTGGTATACGAGCAGTACTTC
d_call: .
j_call: TRBJ2-7
clone_size: few
v_call: TRBV11-2

cdr3_aa: CSAREGNTGELFF
cdr3_nt: TGCAGTGCTAGAGAGGGGAACACCGGGGAGCTGTTTTTT
d_call: .
j_call: TRBJ2-2
clone_size: .
v_call: TRBV20-1

cdr3_aa: CASSWAGVSTDTQYF
cdr3_nt: TGTGCCAGCAGTTGGGCTGGGGTTAGCACAGATACGCAGTATTTT
d_call: .
j_call: TRBJ2-3
clone_size: once
v_call: TRBV12-3/TRBV12-4

cdr3_aa: CASEPGQGIGNEQFF
cdr3_nt: TGTGCCAGCGAACCCGGACAGGGCATAGGCAATGAGCAGTTCTTC
d_call: TRBD1
j_call: TRBJ2-1
clone_size: .
v_call: TRBV12-3/TRBV12-4

cdr3_aa: CSARDQGYEQYF
cdr3_nt: TGCAGTGCTAGAGACCAGGGTTACGAGCAGTACTTC
d_call: .
j_call: TRBJ2-7
clone_size: .
v_call: TRBV20-1

cdr3_aa: CASSLSRGMDEQYF
cdr3_nt: TGCGCCAGCAGCTTGAGCAGGGGAATGGACGAGCAGTACTTC
d_call: .
j_call: TRBJ2-7
clone_size: .
v_call: TRBV5-1

cdr3_aa: CASSSGLESSYNEQFF
cdr3_nt: TGCGCCAGCAGTTCGGGACTCGAGAGCTCCTACAATGAGCAGTTCTTC
d_call: .
j_call: TRBJ2-1
clone_size: .
v_call: TRBV5-1

cdr3_aa: CASSLARGEGEKLFF
cdr3_nt: TGTGCCAGCAGCTTAGCCAGGGGGGAAGGGGAAAAACTGTTTTTT
d_call: TRBD1
j_call: TRBJ1-4
clone_size: .
v_call: TRBV11-2

cdr3_aa: CASSQEETGGETQYF
cdr3_nt: TGCGCCAGCAGCCAAGAAGAAACAGGGGGCGAGACCCAGTACTTC
d_call: TRBD1
j_call: TRBJ2-5
clone_size: many
v_call: TRBV4-3

cdr3_aa: CASLFPGQTYNEQFF
cdr3_nt: TGTGCCAGTCTTTTTCCGGGACAGACCTACAATGAGCAGTTCTTC
d_call: TRBD1
j_call: TRBJ2-1
clone_size: many
v_call: TRBV6-4

cdr3_aa: CASSPPGREETQYF
cdr3_nt: TGCGCCAGCAGCCCACCTGGACGGGAAGAGACCCAGTACTTC
d_call: .
j_call: TRBJ2-5
clone_size: few
v_call: TRBV5-1

cdr3_aa: CASRTFGTGGHEQYF
cdr3_nt: TGTGCCAGCAGGACCTTCGGGACAGGGGGCCACGAGCAGTACTTC
d_call: TRBD1
j_call: TRBJ2-7
clone_size: many
v_call: TRBV6-5

cdr3_aa: CASSPSWGGNTGELFF
cdr3_nt: TGTGCCAGCAGCCCCTCGTGGGGGGGTAACACCGGGGAGCTGTTTTTT
d_call: TRBD2
j_call: TRBJ2-2
clone_size: .
v_call: TRBV3-1

cdr3_aa: CASSRDRGRSDTQYF
cdr3_nt: TGTGCCAGCAGCCGGGACAGGGGGCGCTCAGATACGCAGTATTTT
d_call: TRBD1
j_call: TRBJ2-3
clone_size: .
v_call: TRBV7-2

cdr3_aa: CASSTGTGVVLFF
cdr3_nt: TGTGCCAGCAGTACCGGGACAGGGGTTGTTCTGTTCTTC
d_call: TRBD1
j_call: TRBJ2-1
clone_size: few
v_call: TRBV6-2/TRBV6-3

cdr3_aa: CSVTGSYTEAFF
cdr3_nt: TGCAGCGTGACAGGGTCATACACTGAAGCTTTCTTT
d_call: TRBD1
j_call: TRBJ1-1
clone_size: few
v_call: TRBV29-1

cdr3_aa: CASSVRGGENSPLHF
cdr3_nt: TGTGCCAGCAGCGTACGAGGGGGTGAGAATTCACCCCTCCACTTT
d_call: .
j_call: TRBJ1-6
clone_size: .
v_call: TRBV9

cdr3_aa: CSVPTELTGEYSNQPQHF
cdr3_nt: TGCAGCGTACCAACCGAACTGACAGGGGAATATAGCAATCAGCCCCAGCATTTT
d_call: TRBD1
j_call: TRBJ1-5
clone_size: once
v_call: TRBV20-1

cdr3_aa: CSVEGERRGAADTQYF
cdr3_nt: TGCAGCGTTGAGGGCGAGCGAAGGGGCGCGGCAGATACGCAGTATTTT
d_call: .
j_call: TRBJ2-3
clone_size: many
v_call: TRBV29-1

cdr3_aa: CASSFRAQGEQYF
cdr3_nt: TGTGCCAGCAGCTTCCGCGCCCAGGGTGAGCAGTACTTC
d_call: .
j_call: TRBJ2-7
clone_size: few
v_call: TRBV7-3

cdr3_aa: CSASLAGGYVQYF
cdr3_nt: TGCAGTGCTAGTCTAGCGGGAGGGTACGTGCAGTACTTC
d_call: TRBD2
j_call: TRBJ2-7
clone_size: .
v_call: TRBV20-1

cdr3_aa: CASSEMGETQYF
cdr3_nt: TGTGCCAGCAGTGAAATGGGAGAGACCCAGTACTTC
d_call: .
j_call: TRBJ2-5
clone_size: .
v_call: TRBV2

cdr3_aa: CASRGMVNTEAFF
cdr3_nt: TGTGCCAGCAGGGGGATGGTGAACACTGAAGCTTTCTTT
d_call: .
j_call: TRBJ1-1
clone_size: many
v_call: TRBV27

cdr3_aa: CASSLGLNTDTQYF
cdr3_nt: TGTGCCAGCAGTTTGGGACTAAACACAGATACGCAGTATTTT
d_call: TRBD2
j_call: TRBJ2-3
clone_size: .
v_call: TRBV12-3/TRBV12-4

cdr3_aa: CAWSDYNYGYTF
cdr3_nt: TGTGCCTGGAGTGATTATAACTATGGCTACACCTTC
d_call: .
j_call: TRBJ1-2
clone_size: few
v_call: TRBV30

cdr3_aa: CASGYSSYNEQFF
cdr3_nt: TGTGCCAGCGGTTATAGCTCCTACAATGAGCAGTTCTTC
d_call: .
j_call: TRBJ2-1
clone_size: few
v_call: TRBV27

cdr3_aa: CASRSVGSYNEQFF
cdr3_nt: TGTGCCAGCAGGTCGGTGGGGTCCTACAATGAGCAGTTCTTC
d_call: .
j_call: TRBJ2-1
clone_size: once
v_call: TRBV6-1

cdr3_aa: CSVGKPSGTVTDTQYF
cdr3_nt: TGCAGCGTTGGCAAACCTAGCGGAACCGTCACAGATACGCAGTATTTT
d_call: TRBD2
j_call: TRBJ2-3
clone_size: .
v_call: TRBV29-1

cdr3_aa: CSARLAGGPTEQYF
cdr3_nt: TGCAGTGCTAGACTAGCGGGAGGCCCCACCGAGCAGTACTTC
d_call: TRBD2
j_call: TRBJ2-7
clone_size: few
v_call: TRBV20-1

cdr3_aa: CASSVDSKLNTEAFF
cdr3_nt: TGTGCCAGCAGTGTGGACAGTAAGTTGAACACTGAAGCTTTCTTT
d_call: .
j_call: TRBJ1-1
clone_size: .
v_call: TRBV9

cdr3_aa: CASSPSRWRESSYEQYF
cdr3_nt: TGTGCCAGCAGCCCTAGCAGGTGGCGGGAGAGCTCCTACGAGCAGTACTTC
d_call: TRBD2
j_call: TRBJ2-7
clone_size: .
v_call: TRBV7-6

cdr3_aa: CASSIGQETQYF
cdr3_nt: TGTGCCAGTAGTATAGGGCAAGAGACCCAGTACTTC
d_call: .
j_call: TRBJ2-5
clone_size: .
v_call: TRBV19

cdr3_aa: CASSLDAPSTDTQYF
cdr3_nt: TGCGCCAGCAGCTTGGACGCCCCTAGCACAGATACGCAGTATTTT
d_call: .
j_call: TRBJ2-3
clone_size: once
v_call: TRBV5-1

cdr3_aa: CASSTETSRASYEQYF
cdr3_nt: TGTGCCAGCAGTACGGAGACTAGCCGGGCCTCCTACGAGCAGTACTTC
d_call: TRBD2
j_call: TRBJ2-7
clone_size: .
v_call: TRBV28

cdr3_aa: CACRRGYTEAFF
cdr3_nt: TGTGCCTGCAGACGGGGATACACTGAAGCTTTCTTT
d_call: .
j_call: TRBJ1-1
clone_size: .
v_call: TRBV30

cdr3_aa: CASSWADRGQETQYF
cdr3_nt: TGTGCCAGTAGTTGGGCGGACAGGGGCCAAGAGACCCAGTACTTC
d_call: TRBD1
j_call: TRBJ2-5
clone_size: few
v_call: TRBV19

cdr3_aa: CSVDPGTDYNEQFF
cdr3_nt: TGCAGCGTTGACCCGGGGACGGACTACAATGAGCAGTTCTTC
d_call: .
j_call: TRBJ2-1
clone_size: few
v_call: TRBV29-1

cdr3_aa: CASRRPRTGSTDTQYF
cdr3_nt: TGTGCCAGCAGACGACCCCGGACAGGGAGCACAGATACGCAGTATTTT
d_call: TRBD1
j_call: TRBJ2-3
clone_size: .
v_call: TRBV6-2/TRBV6-3

cdr3_aa: CASSSGRRTYEQYF
cdr3_nt: TGTGCCAGCAGTTCCGGACGGCGAACCTACGAGCAGTACTTC
d_call: .
j_call: TRBJ2-7
clone_size: .
v_call: TRBV12-3/TRBV12-4

cdr3_aa: CASRRDRGYSNQPQHF
cdr3_nt: TGTGCCAGCAGACGCGACAGGGGGTATAGCAATCAGCCCCAGCATTTT
d_call: TRBD1
j_call: TRBJ1-5
clone_size: .
v_call: TRBV6-2/TRBV6-3

cdr3_aa: CASSPAGTASYEQYF
cdr3_nt: TGTGCCAGCAGTCCCGCCGGGACAGCGTCCTACGAGCAGTACTTC
d_call: TRBD1
j_call: TRBJ2-7
clone_size: few
v_call: TRBV28

cdr3_aa: CSATLQETQYF
cdr3_nt: TGCAGTGCCACCCTACAAGAGACCCAGTACTTC
d_call: .
j_call: TRBJ2-5
clone_size: .
v_call: TRBV20-1